Many counts were recorded for the clone carrying this TCR beta chain. Uncontrolled infection, other autoimmune disease, pregnancy or lactation barred patients from enrollment. This sample was taken from a study of T cells in Graves' hyperthyroidism and ophthalmopathy. The CDR3 is 17 amino acids. V lost 3 bases and J lost 4; bases outside the gene matches: 14. Germline CDR1 and CDR2: MDHEN and SYDVKM. The CDR3 regions of TCR beta were amplified from RNA transcripts. HTBI primers were the set used in a first-round RT-PCR of the TCR CDR3. TCRdb itself ran the multiplex PCR reads through MiXCR, one entry per CDR3 protein. Among roughly 740,000 distinct CDR3 sequences listed, 16% were seen once.

Sequencing input: blood. The chain uses TRBV28 and TRBJ1-1, with TRBD1 matching 7 bases. This receptor was obtained from a young man with Graves' hyperthyroidism. The CDR3, as DNA: TGTGCCAGCAGTTTCGGGAGTGCAGGGGGGGGGCGCACTGAAGCTTTCTTT. It encodes CASSFGSAGGGRTEAFF. Filled out from reference TRBV28 and TRBJ1-1, the complete variable domain reads DVKVTQSSRYLVKRTGEKVFLECVQDMDHENMFWYRQDPGLGLRLIYFSYDVKMKEKGDIPEGYSVSREKKERFSLILESASTNQTSMYLCASSFGSAGGGRTEAFFGQGTRLTVV.